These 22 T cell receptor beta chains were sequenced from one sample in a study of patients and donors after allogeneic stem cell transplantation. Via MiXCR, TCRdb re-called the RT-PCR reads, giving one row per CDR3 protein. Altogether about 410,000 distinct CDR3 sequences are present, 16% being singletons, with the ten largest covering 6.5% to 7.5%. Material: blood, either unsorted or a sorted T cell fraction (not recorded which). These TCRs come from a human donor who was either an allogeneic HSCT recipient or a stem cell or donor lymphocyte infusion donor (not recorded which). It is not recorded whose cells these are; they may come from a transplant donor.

DNA for the CDR3: TGTGCCAGCGCCCGGGGGCAGCGGGGGCAGTTCTTC. Its protein product is CASARGQRGQFF. V gene TRBV6-2 or TRBV6-3 combines with J gene TRBJ2-1; a weak D match, TRBD2 (7 bases). Germline CDR1 reads MNHEY; CDR2 reads SVGEGT. The CDR3 runs to 12 residues. V dropped 8 bases and J dropped 12 bases, with 17 bases sitting between them.

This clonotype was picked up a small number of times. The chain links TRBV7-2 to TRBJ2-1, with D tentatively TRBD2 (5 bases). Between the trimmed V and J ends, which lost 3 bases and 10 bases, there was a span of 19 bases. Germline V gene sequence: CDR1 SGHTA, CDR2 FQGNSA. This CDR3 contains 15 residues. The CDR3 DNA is TGTGCCAGCAGCTTTCTCGGCCTCGCGCTAGCAGAGCAGTTCTTC. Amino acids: CASSFLGLALAEQFF.

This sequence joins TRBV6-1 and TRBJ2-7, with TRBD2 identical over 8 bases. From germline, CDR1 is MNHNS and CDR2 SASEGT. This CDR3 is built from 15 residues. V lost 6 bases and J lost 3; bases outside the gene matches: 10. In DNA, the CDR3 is TGTGCCAGCAGAGAGCTCCTGGCGGGAGGCTACGAGCAGTACTTC. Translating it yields CASRELLAGGYEQYF.

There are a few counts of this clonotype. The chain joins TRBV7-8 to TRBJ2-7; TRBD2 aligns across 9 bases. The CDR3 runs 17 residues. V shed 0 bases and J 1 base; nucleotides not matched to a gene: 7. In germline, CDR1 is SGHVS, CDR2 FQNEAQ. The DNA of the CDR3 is TGTGCCAGCAGCTTAGCCTCGGGGCTAGCGGGGTCCTACGAGCAGTACTTC. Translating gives CASSLASGLAGSYEQYF.

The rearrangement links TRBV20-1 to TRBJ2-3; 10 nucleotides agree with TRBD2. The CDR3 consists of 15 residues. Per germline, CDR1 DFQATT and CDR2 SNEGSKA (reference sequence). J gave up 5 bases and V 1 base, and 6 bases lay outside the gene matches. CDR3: CSARAGSGRLDTQYF. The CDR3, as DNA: TGCAGTGCTAGAGCTGGTAGCGGGAGGTTAGATACGCAGTATTTT.

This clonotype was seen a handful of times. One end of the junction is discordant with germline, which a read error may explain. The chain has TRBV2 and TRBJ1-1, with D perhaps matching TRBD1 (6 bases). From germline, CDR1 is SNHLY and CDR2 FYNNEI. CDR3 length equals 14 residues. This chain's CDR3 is CASSEAGAKRQAFF. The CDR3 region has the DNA TGTGCCAGCAGCGAAGCAGGGGCAAAACGACAAGCTTTCTTT.

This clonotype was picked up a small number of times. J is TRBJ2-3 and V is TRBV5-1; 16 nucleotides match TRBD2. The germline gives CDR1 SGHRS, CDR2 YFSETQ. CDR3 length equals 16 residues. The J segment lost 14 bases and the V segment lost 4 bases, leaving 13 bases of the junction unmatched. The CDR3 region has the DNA TGCGCCAGCAGCGGAGGGACTAGCGGGGGGGCCTTTCACATGTATTTT. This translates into CASSGGTSGGAFHMYF.

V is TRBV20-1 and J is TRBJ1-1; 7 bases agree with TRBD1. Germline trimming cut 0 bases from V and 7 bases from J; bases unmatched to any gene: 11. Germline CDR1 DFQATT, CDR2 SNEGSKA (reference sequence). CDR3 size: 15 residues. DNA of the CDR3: TGCAGTGCTAGAGATGGGGAAAGGGGGCGAAGTGAAGCTTTCTTT. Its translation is CSARDGERGRSEAFF.

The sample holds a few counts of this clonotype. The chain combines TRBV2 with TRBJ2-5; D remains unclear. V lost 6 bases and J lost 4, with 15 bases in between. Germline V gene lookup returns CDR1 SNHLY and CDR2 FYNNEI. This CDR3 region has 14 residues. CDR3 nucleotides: TGTGCCAGCAGAGGCTACCGCCCCCCAGAGACCCAGTACTTC. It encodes CASRGYRPPETQYF. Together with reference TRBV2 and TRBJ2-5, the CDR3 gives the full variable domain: EPEVTQTPSHQVTQMGQEVILRCVPISNHLYFYWYRQILGQKVEFLVSFYNNEISEKSEIFDDQFSVERPDGSNFTLKIRSTKLEDSAMYFCASRGYRPPETQYFGPGTRLLVL.

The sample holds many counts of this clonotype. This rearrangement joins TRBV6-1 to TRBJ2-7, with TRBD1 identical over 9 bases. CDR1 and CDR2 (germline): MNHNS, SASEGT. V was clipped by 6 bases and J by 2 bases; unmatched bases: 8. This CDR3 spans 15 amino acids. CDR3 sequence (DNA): TGTGCCAGCAGAACCGGGACAGGGCGAGCCTACGAGCAGTACTTC. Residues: CASRTGTGRAYEQYF.

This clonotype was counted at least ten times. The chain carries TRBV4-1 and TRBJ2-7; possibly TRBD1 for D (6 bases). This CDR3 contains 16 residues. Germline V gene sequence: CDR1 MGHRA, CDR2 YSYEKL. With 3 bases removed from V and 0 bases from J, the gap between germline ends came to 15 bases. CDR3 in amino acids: CASSHSTGPNSYEQYF. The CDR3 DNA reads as TGCGCCAGCAGCCATAGTACAGGGCCTAACTCCTACGAGCAGTACTTC.

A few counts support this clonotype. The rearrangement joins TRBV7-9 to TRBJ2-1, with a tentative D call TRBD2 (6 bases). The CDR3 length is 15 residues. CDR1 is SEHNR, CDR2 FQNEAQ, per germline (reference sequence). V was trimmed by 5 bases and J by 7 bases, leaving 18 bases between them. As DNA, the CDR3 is TGTGCCAGCAGCGATTCCGGGACTCCCTGGAATGAGCAGTTCTTC. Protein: CASSDSGTPWNEQFF.

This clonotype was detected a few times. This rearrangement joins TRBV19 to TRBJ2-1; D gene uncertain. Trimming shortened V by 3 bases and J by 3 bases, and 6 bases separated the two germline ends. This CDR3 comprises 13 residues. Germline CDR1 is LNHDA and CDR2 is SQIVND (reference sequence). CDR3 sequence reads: CASSIRSYNEQFF. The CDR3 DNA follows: TGTGCCAGTAGTATTAGGAGCTACAATGAGCAGTTCTTC.

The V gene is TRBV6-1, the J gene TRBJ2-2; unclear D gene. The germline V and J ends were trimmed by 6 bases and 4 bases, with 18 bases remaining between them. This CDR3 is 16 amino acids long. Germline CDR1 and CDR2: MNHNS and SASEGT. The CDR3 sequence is CASSETRPLGTGELFF. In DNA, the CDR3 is TGTGCCAGCAGCGAGACTCGACCCCTAGGCACCGGGGAGCTGTTTTTT.

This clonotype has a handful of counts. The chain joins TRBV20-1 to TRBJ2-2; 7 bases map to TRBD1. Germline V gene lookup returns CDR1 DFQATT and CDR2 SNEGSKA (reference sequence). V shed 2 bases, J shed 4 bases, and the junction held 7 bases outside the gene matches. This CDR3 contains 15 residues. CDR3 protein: CSARSVGTVTGELFF. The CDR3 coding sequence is TGCAGTGCTAGAAGCGTTGGGACAGTCACCGGGGAGCTGTTTTTT.

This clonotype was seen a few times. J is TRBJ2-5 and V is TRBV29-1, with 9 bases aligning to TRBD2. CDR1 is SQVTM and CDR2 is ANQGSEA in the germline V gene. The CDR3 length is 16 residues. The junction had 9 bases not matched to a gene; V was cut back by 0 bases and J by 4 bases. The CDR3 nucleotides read TGCAGCGTTGAAGATCGGGTAGCGGGGGTGGGAGAGACCCAGTACTTC. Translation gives CSVEDRVAGVGETQYF.

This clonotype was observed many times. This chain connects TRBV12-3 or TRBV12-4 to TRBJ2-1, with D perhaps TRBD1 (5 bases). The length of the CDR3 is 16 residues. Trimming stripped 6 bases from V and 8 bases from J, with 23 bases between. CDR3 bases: TGTGCCAGCAGGCCCAACTGGCAGGGCCAGCTAGATGAGCAGTTCTTC. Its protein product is CASRPNWQGQLDEQFF.

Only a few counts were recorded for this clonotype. CDR3: CASSTPGGTDTQYF. For the CDR3, the DNA is TGCGCCAGCAGCACTCCGGGAGGCACAGATACGCAGTATTTT. The chain employs TRBV4-1 and TRBJ2-3; the D gene is possibly TRBD2 (6 bases). From germline, CDR1 is MGHRA and CDR2 YSYEKL. The CDR3 is 14 amino acids. The V end was cut by 5 bases, the J end by 1 base, with 10 bases between.

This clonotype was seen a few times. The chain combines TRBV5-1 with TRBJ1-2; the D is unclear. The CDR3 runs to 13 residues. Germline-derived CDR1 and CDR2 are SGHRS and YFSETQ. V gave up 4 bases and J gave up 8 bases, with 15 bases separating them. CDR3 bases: TGCGCCAGCAGCCCCCTGGCCGGCCGCGGCTACACCTTC. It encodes CASSPLAGRGYTF.

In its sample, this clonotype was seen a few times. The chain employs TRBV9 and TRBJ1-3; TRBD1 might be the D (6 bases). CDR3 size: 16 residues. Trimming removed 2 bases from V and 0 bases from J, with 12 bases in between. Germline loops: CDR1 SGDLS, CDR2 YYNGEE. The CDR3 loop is CASSVANRASGNTIYF. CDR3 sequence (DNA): TGTGCCAGCAGCGTCGCCAACAGGGCCTCTGGAAACACCATATATTTT.

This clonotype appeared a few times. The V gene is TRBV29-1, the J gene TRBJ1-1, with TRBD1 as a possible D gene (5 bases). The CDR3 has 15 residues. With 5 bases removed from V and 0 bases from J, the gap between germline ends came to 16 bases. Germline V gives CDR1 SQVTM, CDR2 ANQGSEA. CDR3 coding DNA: TGCAGCGTTCGGGGGAATTTACGCATGAACACTGAAGCTTTCTTT. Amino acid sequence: CSVRGNLRMNTEAFF.

The chain's CDR3 is CASSFRQGVNEQYF. The CDR3 nucleotides read TGTGCCAGCAGCTTCCGACAGGGGGTTAACGAGCAGTACTTC. The chain links TRBV7-2 to TRBJ2-7, with 9 bases lining up with TRBD1. The V gene end was trimmed by 3 bases and the J gene end by 5 bases; junction bases not matched to a gene: 5. Germline-derived CDR1 and CDR2 are SGHTA and FQGNSA. The CDR3 totals 14 residues. Filled out from reference TRBV7-2 and TRBJ2-7, the complete variable domain reads GAGVSQSPSNKVTEKGKDVELRCDPISGHTALYWYRQSLGQGLEFLIYFQGNSAPDKSGLPSDRFSAERTGGSVSTLTIQRTQQEDSAVYLCASSFRQGVNEQYFGPGTRLTVT.